This entry describes one TCR beta chain. Its specific antigen is unknown. Base qualities were left out, and no much larger clone turns up one base away. TCRbeta CDR3 regions were amplified from genomic DNA using the immunoSEQ Assay, a bias-controlled multiplex PCR. On the study's bioinformatics: The number of nucleated cells in each sample was estimated from the amplification of reference gene primers within the assay. Sequence reads were collapsed and filtered to measure the absolute abundance of every unique TCRbeta CDR3 rearrangement. Productive Simpson clonality was computed per sample as the square root of Simpson's diversity index over productive rearrangements. Held by TCRdb, this immuneACCESS table contains in-frame sequences only and omits some clones. Under half of the omission traces to an unresolved V gene where checked; the cause of the rest is unknown. V, J and clone size derive from that table, while D and trimming were established from the DNA sequence. A total of around 140,000 clones appear in this sample, 76% of them only once. 4.5% of the sample rests with the top ten.

Whole blood was collected in K2EDTA tubes by collaborating institutions according to the institutions' own protocols. For TCRbeta analysis, collaborators shipped samples in one of three forms: frozen whole blood, isolated PBMCs, or DNA extracted from either of those sample types. This entry is derived from a study of blood T cell repertoires in COVID-19 (dated by TCRdb to about 2020). Context from the whole study: Samples covering the acute and convalescent phases of COVID-19 were provided by collaborators in the United States, Italy and Spain. The repertoires were released in a freely available public database meant as a resource for research on the immune response to SARS-CoV-2. The sample metadata nearly always contained a de-identified subject ID, COVID-19 status, age in years and sex. The samples were drawn from two sources: the first 160 participants of the ongoing ImmuneRACE study, and fewer than 1,500 subjects contributed by 6 global collaborators. Where available, HLA class I and class II types were taken from metadata supplied by the sample provider and were not determined by assay-based typing. Deeply sampled blood TCRbeta repertoires from subjects exposed to, actively infected with, or recovered from COVID-19 were included in the dataset. The prospective study material was composed of cDNA or gDNA derived from T cells, B-cell-depleted T cells, or PBMCs.

Overall study results and their limits: The quantity of clinical and demographic metadata differed by source and by participant and was supplied without curation.

From cysteine to phenylalanine, the CDR3 is 13 amino acids long. The DNA shown is the 39-base CDR3, in frame from base 1. V is cut back by 2 bases and J by 6 bases, with 1 base in the junction unmatched. The germline V gene (reference sequence) specifies SEHNR as CDR1 and FQNEAQ as CDR2. This receptor chain uses TRBV7-9 and TRBJ1-2, and TRBD1 aligns with 9 junction nucleotides. The source of this sequence is a woman of 80 years or more with active or convalescent COVID-19. Sequenced: peripheral blood. The CDR3 here reads CASSLRTGDGYTF. The DNA sequence follows: TGTGCCAGCAGCTTAAGGACAGGGGATGGCTACACCTTC.